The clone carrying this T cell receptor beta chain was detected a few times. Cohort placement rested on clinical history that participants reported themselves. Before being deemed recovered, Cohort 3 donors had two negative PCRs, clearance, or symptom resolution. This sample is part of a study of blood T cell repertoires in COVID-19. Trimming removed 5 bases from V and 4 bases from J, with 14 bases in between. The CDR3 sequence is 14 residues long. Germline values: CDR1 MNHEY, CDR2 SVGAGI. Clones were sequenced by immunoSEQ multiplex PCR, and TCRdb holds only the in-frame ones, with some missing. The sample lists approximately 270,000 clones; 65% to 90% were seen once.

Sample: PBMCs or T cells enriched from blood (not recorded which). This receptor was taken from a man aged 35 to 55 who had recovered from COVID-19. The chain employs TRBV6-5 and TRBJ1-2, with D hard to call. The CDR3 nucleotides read TGTGCCAGCAGTCTGGGCCACATCGGCTATGGCTACACCTTC. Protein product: CASSLGHIGYGYTF.